This T cell receptor beta chain was captured in a study of blood T cells in healthy people across ages. Findings and limits, study-wide: Higher naive T cell percentage went strongly together with higher TCR beta diversity.

Through a sample-barcoded 5' primer and a J-beta primer mix, a second PCR was run for roughly 6 to 11 cycles. Paired-end reads containing CDR3 totaled no fewer than 2.5 million for each sample. TCRdb analysed the 5' RACE reads with MiXCR anew, one entry per CDR3 protein. The table has about 1.1 million distinct CDR3 sequences, approximately 38% seen once; the top ten hold roughly 14%. This clonotype was observed at least ten times. What it recognizes is unknown. CDR3 length: 16 amino acids. CDR1 is SGDLS, CDR2 YYNGEE, per germline. J lost 2 bases, V lost 5 bases, and 10 bases had no gene match. All donors came from Russia, were Caucasian and healthy, and spanned ages about 6 to 90.

This clonotype was obtained from a man younger than 35 in good health. The chain has TRBV9 and TRBJ2-3, with 8 positions matching TRBD2. Sequencing was carried out using blood. In DNA form, the CDR3 reads TGTGCCAGCAGTAGTAGCGGGGTCCTACTCACAGATACGCAGTATTTT. Translated: CASSSSGVLLTDTQYF.